Presented here are 17 T cell receptor beta chains from one specimen sequenced in a study of long-term antiretroviral therapy in people with HIV. Runs used v3.0 of the immunoSEQ assay and were done at survey level. TCRdb's copy holds only in-frame clones and misses some; the assay was immunoSEQ multiplex PCR. In the table there are more than 20,000 clones, around 86% of which are singletons. Sequenced here: unsorted PBMCs, sampled 1.9 years after starting antiretroviral therapy. These receptors were taken from a woman aged 30 to 39 with HIV.

The chain couples TRBV10-3 to TRBJ1-3; D call uncertain. Per germline, CDR1 ENHRY and CDR2 SYGVKD. V lost 2 bases and J lost 2, with 7 bases in between. CDR3 length: 14 amino acids. The CDR3 sequence: CAISEGIPGNTIYF. For the CDR3, the DNA is TGTGCCATCAGTGAGGGGATTCCTGGAAACACCATATATTTT.

The chain links TRBV7-2 to TRBJ1-2; possibly TRBD1 for D (5 bases). V dropped 1 base and J dropped 14 bases, with 20 bases sitting between them. Germline V gene sequence: CDR1 SGHTA, CDR2 FQGNSA. The length of the CDR3 is 14 residues. CDR3 in DNA: TGTGCCAGCAGCTTAGAACAGGCGGCTAAGGGAGGGACCTTC. Amino acids: CASSLEQAAKGGTF.

V gene TRBV10-3 combines with J gene TRBJ2-6; either TRBD1 or TRBD2 may supply D (5 bases each). The germline V gene has CDR1 ENHRY and CDR2 SYGVKD. The CDR3 consists of 14 residues. With 6 bases removed from V and 0 bases from J, the gap between germline ends came to 6 bases. CDR3 nucleotides: TGTGCCATCAGGGGGGACTCTGGGGCCAACGTCCTGACTTTC. Encoded protein: CAIRGDSGANVLTF.

The genes are TRBV5-5 and TRBJ2-5; the D is unclear. Trimming removed 3 bases at V and 5 bases at J, with 11 bases between. This CDR3 contains 13 residues. Germline CDR1 and CDR2: SGHKS and YYEKEE (reference sequence). CDR3 DNA sequence: TGTGCCAGCAGCTACCTAGAGAGGGAGACCCAGTACTTC. This gives the protein CASSYLERETQYF.

The V gene is TRBV30, the J gene TRBJ1-5, with no clear D. Trimming left V 2 bases short and J 5 bases short, with 13 bases between. CDR3 length equals 14 residues. Germline lookup yields CDR1 GTSNPN and CDR2 SVGIG (reference sequence). CDR3 loop: CAWSKGWWDQPQHF. The CDR3, as DNA: TGTGCCTGGAGTAAGGGCTGGTGGGATCAGCCCCAGCATTTT.

The V call is TRBV7-8, the J call TRBJ1-1, with D possibly being TRBD1 (5 bases). V lost 0 bases and J lost 2, with 28 bases in between. The CDR3 loop spans 21 amino acids. Germline V lookup: CDR1 SGHVS, CDR2 FQNEAQ. CDR3 DNA sequence: TGTGCCAGCAGCTTAGCGGTCGAGGACAAGTTTAAAGTCGCGAATAACACTGAAGCTTTCTTT. Translated, it gives CASSLAVEDKFKVANNTEAFF.

The rearrangement joins TRBV5-4 to TRBJ2-7; weak D call: TRBD2 (5 bases). The germline V and J ends were trimmed by 4 bases and 2 bases, with 7 bases remaining between them. The CDR3 sequence is 12 residues long. Germline loops: CDR1 SGHNT, CDR2 YYREEE (reference sequence). CDR3 DNA: TGTGCCAGCAGCGTCGGGACCTACGAGCAGTACTTC. Protein: CASSVGTYEQYF.

The chain uses TRBV9 and TRBJ1-4; no firm D call. This CDR3 region has 14 residues. From germline, CDR1 is SGDLS and CDR2 YYNGEE. V was shortened by 1 base and J by 8 bases, with 12 bases between the two germline ends. The CDR3 is CASSVKGGQEKLFF. CDR3 DNA sequence: TGTGCCAGCAGCGTAAAGGGAGGTCAGGAAAAACTGTTTTTT.

V usage is TRBV29-1 and J usage is TRBJ1-1; D is possibly TRBD1 (6 bases). Trimming stripped 6 bases from V and 11 bases from J, with 22 bases between. Germline V CDR1 and CDR2: SQVTM, ANQGSEA. The CDR3 runs 13 residues. The CDR3 reads CSVYRVGTDGAFF. In DNA, the CDR3 is TGCAGCGTGTACAGGGTCGGCACTGACGGGGCTTTCTTT.

The genes are TRBV6-1 and TRBJ1-5, with no clear D. The V gene lost 4 bases and the J gene lost 7 bases, with 20 bases spanning the gap. The CDR3 is 16 amino acids. Germline lookup yields CDR1 MNHNS and CDR2 SASEGT. The CDR3 is CASSADDLGFWQPQHF. CDR3 nucleotides: TGTGCCAGCAGTGCAGATGATTTGGGTTTCTGGCAGCCCCAGCATTTT.

The rearrangement uses TRBV18 and TRBJ2-3; D may be TRBD1 or TRBD2 (5 bases each). Germline V gives CDR1 KGHSH, CDR2 LQKENI. CDR3 length: 14 amino acids. With 6 bases removed from V and 1 base from J, the gap between germline ends came to 11 bases. CDR3 sequence: CASSAGTGTDTQYF. The CDR3 region has the DNA TGTGCCAGCTCGGCCGGGACGGGCACAGATACGCAGTATTTT.

V and J are TRBV29-1 and TRBJ2-1; 9 positions agree with TRBD2. CDR3 size: 14 residues. Germline values: CDR1 SQVTM, CDR2 ANQGSEA. V trimming: 7 bases; J trimming: 7 bases; junction bases outside the gene matches: 11. The CDR3 sequence is CSARSGGTFNEQFF. The CDR3 DNA reads TGCAGCGCCCGGAGCGGGGGGACGTTTAATGAGCAGTTCTTC.

This clone was seen just once. This rearrangement joins TRBV10-2 to TRBJ1-2; a weak D match, TRBD1 (5 bases). The CDR3 is 13 amino acids. Trimming took off 3 bases at V and 8 bases at J, with 13 bases between the two ends. From germline, CDR1 is WSHSY and CDR2 SAAADI. The CDR3 is CASSEAGKRGYTF. The CDR3 coding sequence is TGCGCCAGCAGTGAAGCAGGGAAAAGAGGCTACACCTTC.

As for this clone: The same CDR3 is also encoded by other DNA sequences in this sample. V usage is TRBV5-1 and J usage is TRBJ2-7; D could derive from TRBD1 or TRBD2 (5 bases each). CDR1 SGHRS and CDR2 YFSETQ come from the germline V gene. The CDR3 runs 13 residues. V lost 4 bases and J lost 2, with 10 bases in between. CDR3 DNA: TGCGCCAGCAGCCCTGGGACCACCTACGAGCAGTACTTC. This translates into CASSPGTTYEQYF.

The gene calls are TRBV5-6 and TRBJ1-3, with 7 bases fitting TRBD1. Germline CDR1 reads SGHDT; CDR2 reads YYEEEE. Losses at the gene ends were 5 bases for V and 3 bases for J; bases not matched to a gene: 11. The CDR3 contains 16 residues. The CDR3 spells CASSPAGGQIGNTIYF. For the CDR3, the DNA is TGTGCCAGCAGTCCGGCAGGGGGTCAGATTGGAAACACCATATATTTT.

The gene calls are TRBV12-5 and TRBJ2-3; TRBD2 agrees at 7 bases. Germline V lookup: CDR1 LGHNT, CDR2 FRNRAP. V was pared by 0 bases and J by 3 bases, with 6 bases of the junction left unmatched. The CDR3 spans 16 residues. CDR3 loop: CASGLVRGRATDTQYF. The CDR3 DNA is TGTGCTAGTGGTTTGGTACGGGGGAGGGCGACAGATACGCAGTATTTT.

The J gene is TRBJ1-3, the V gene TRBV27; D is ambiguous. V lost 7 bases and J lost 0, with 10 bases in between. This CDR3 spans 14 amino acids. CDR1 is MNHEY, CDR2 SMNVEV, per germline (reference sequence). The DNA of the CDR3 is TGTGCCAGCATCGCGGGCGCCTCTGGAAACACCATATATTTT. It codes for CASIAGASGNTIYF.